The 18 T cell receptor beta chains below were found in one sample sequenced in a study of TIL therapy for anti-PD-1-resistant metastatic lung cancer. Time point defined: pre-treatment sample, taken before nivolumab and TIL therapy. Sequencing used immunoSEQ v3. Repertoires were generated with immunoSEQ multiplex PCR, while TCRdb's copy carries only in-frame clones and drops some. Here the sample spans tens of thousands of clones, under 80% being singletons. The specimen comprised blood, sampled at baseline. The receptors derive from a person between 25 and 80 years old with non-small cell lung cancer.

J is TRBJ1-1 and V is TRBV30; the D gene is possibly TRBD1 (5 bases). Germline loops: CDR1 GTSNPN, CDR2 SVGIG (reference sequence). CDR3 size: 14 residues. Between the trimmed V and J ends, which lost 2 bases and 1 base, there was a span of 11 bases. CDR3 DNA sequence: TGTGCCTGGAGTTCCCTAGGACAGAACACTGAAGCTTTCTTT. The encoded protein is CAWSSLGQNTEAFF.

The V gene is TRBV30, the J gene TRBJ2-7, with 8 nucleotides matching TRBD2. V lost 0 bases and J lost 3; bases outside the gene matches: 4. This CDR3 comprises 14 residues. Germline V gives CDR1 GTSNPN, CDR2 SVGIG (reference sequence). DNA of the CDR3: TGTGCCTGGAGTGTTGGTAGCGGGGTCTACGAGCAGTACTTC. Translated: CAWSVGSGVYEQYF. Together with reference TRBV30 and TRBJ2-7, the CDR3 gives the full variable domain: SQTIHQWPATLVQPVGSPLSLECTVEGTSNPNLYWYRQAAGRGLQLLFYSVGIGQISSEVPQNLSASRPQDRQFILSSKKLLLSDSGFYLCAWSVGSGVYEQYFGPGTRLTVT.

The CDR3 spells CASSLTGNEKLFF. DNA for the CDR3: TGCGCCAGCAGCTTAACGGGAAATGAAAAACTGTTTTTT. This rearrangement joins TRBV5-1 to TRBJ1-4; D is unresolved. Germline CDR1 and CDR2: SGHRS and YFSETQ. Trimming left V 2 bases short and J 5 bases short, with 7 bases between. The length of the CDR3 is 13 residues.

This chain connects TRBV7-9 to TRBJ2-1; TRBD2 matches at 8 bases. Germline V gene data show CDR1 as SEHNR and CDR2 as FQNEAQ (reference sequence). J lost 6 bases, V lost 1 base, and 8 bases had no gene match. This CDR3 contains 16 residues. The CDR3 spells CASSLVWPSGGNEQFF. CDR3 sequence (DNA): TGTGCCAGCAGCTTAGTTTGGCCAAGCGGGGGCAATGAGCAGTTCTTC.

This sequence joins TRBV27 and TRBJ2-7; 7 nucleotides align to TRBD1. This CDR3 is built from 15 residues. The ends lost 7 bases at V and 2 bases at J; junction bases unmatched: 11. Germline loops: CDR1 MNHEY, CDR2 SMNVEV (reference sequence). The CDR3 protein is CASTLQGGRPYEQYF. Written as DNA, the CDR3 is TGTGCCAGCACCCTCCAAGGGGGCCGACCCTACGAGCAGTACTTC.

This clone came up once. V and J are TRBV10-1 and TRBJ1-1; TRBD1 matches 12 bases. The CDR3 is 17 amino acids. V shed 3 bases and J 4 bases; nucleotides not matched to a gene: 9. CDR1 and CDR2 from the germline V gene are WNHNN and SYGVQD (reference sequence). In DNA, the CDR3 is TGCGCCAGCAGTGACCGGGACAGGGGGCTCAAGGGCACTGAAGCTTTCTTT. Protein sequence: CASSDRDRGLKGTEAFF.

This chain joins TRBV11-2 and TRBJ2-7, with D possibly TRBD2 on 6 matching bases. The V gene lost 5 bases and the J gene lost 2 bases, with 13 bases spanning the gap. Germline V lookup: CDR1 SGHAT, CDR2 FQNNGV. There are 14 residues in the CDR3. CDR3 protein: CASSRGTATYEQYF. As DNA, the CDR3 is TGTGCCAGCAGCCGCGGGACCGCCACCTACGAGCAGTACTTC.

The chain couples TRBV9 to TRBJ2-3, with TRBD2 identical over 7 bases. Germline loops: CDR1 SGDLS, CDR2 YYNGEE. Trimming at V came to 2 bases and at J to 6 bases, leaving 15 bases not matched to a gene. This CDR3 contains 17 residues. In nucleotides, the CDR3 is TGTGCCAGCAGCGTCGACCAGGTAGCGGGCTACCACGATACGCAGTATTTT. Protein sequence: CASSVDQVAGYHDTQYF. Drawing the rest from reference TRBV9 and TRBJ2-3, the complete variable domain is DSGVTQTPKHLITATGQRVTLRCSPRSGDLSVYWYQQSLDQGLQFLIQYYNGEERAKGNILERFSAQQFPDLHSELNLSSLELGDSALYFCASSVDQVAGYHDTQYFGPGTRLTVL.

The V gene is TRBV2, the J gene TRBJ2-5; the D gene is possibly TRBD2 (5 bases). Looked up from germline, CDR1 is SNHLY and CDR2 is FYNNEI. CDR3 length: 19 residues. Trimming left V 4 bases short and J 4 bases short, with 28 bases between. This chain's CDR3 is CASSVVVGGRPTNTETQYF. The DNA of the CDR3 is TGTGCCAGCAGTGTAGTTGTGGGCGGGCGGCCGACTAATACAGAGACCCAGTACTTC.

This chain joins TRBV7-2 and TRBJ2-3; 16 positions agree with TRBD2. The CDR3 has 17 amino acids. Looked up from germline, CDR1 is SGHTA and CDR2 is FQGNSA. The J segment lost 5 bases and the V segment lost 6 bases, leaving 8 bases of the junction unmatched. CDR3 in amino acids: CASRTGTSGRAKDTQYF. As DNA, the CDR3 is TGTGCCAGCAGAACCGGGACTAGCGGGAGGGCCAAAGATACGCAGTATTTT.

V and J are TRBV5-1 and TRBJ1-1; weak D call: TRBD1 (5 bases). The V end was cut by 4 bases, the J end by 6 bases, with 16 bases between. The CDR3 has 14 residues. Per the germline V gene, CDR1 is SGHRS and CDR2 is YFSETQ. The CDR3 loop reads CASSKGSKGAEAFF. The CDR3 DNA reads as TGCGCCAGCAGCAAGGGTTCTAAAGGGGCTGAAGCTTTCTTT.

The gene calls are TRBV28 and TRBJ2-3; 10 bases align to TRBD1. The germline gives CDR1 MDHEN, CDR2 SYDVKM. Germline trimming cut 6 bases from V and 4 bases from J; bases unmatched to any gene: 4. The length of the CDR3 is 14 residues. The CDR3 DNA is TGTGCCAGCAGCAAAGACAGGGGGCCAGATACGCAGTATTTT. Its protein product is CASSKDRGPDTQYF.

The chain couples TRBV19 to TRBJ1-5; D not certain. The CDR3 is 15 amino acids. Trimming pared 1 base from V and 0 bases from J, leaving 7 bases between. Germline CDR1 LNHDA, CDR2 SQIVND (reference sequence). CDR3 sequence reads: CASSIALISNQPQHF. As DNA, the CDR3 is TGTGCCAGTAGTATAGCCCTTATTAGCAATCAGCCCCAGCATTTT.

The gene calls are TRBV7-2 and TRBJ2-3; maybe TRBD2 (5 bases). Trimming removed 7 bases at V and 8 bases at J, with 16 bases between. The V gene's germline CDR1 is SGHTA and CDR2 FQGNSA. The CDR3 sequence is 13 residues long. CDR3 residues: CASTLAPQGTQYF. DNA for the CDR3: TGTGCCAGCACCCTAGCCCCCCAAGGTACGCAGTATTTT. The variable domain in full, completed from reference TRBV7-2 and TRBJ2-3, reads GAGVSQSPSNKVTEKGKDVELRCDPISGHTALYWYRQSLGQGLEFLIYFQGNSAPDKSGLPSDRFSAERTGGSVSTLTIQRTQQEDSAVYLCASTLAPQGTQYFGPGTRLTVL.

The sample holds one count of this clone. The V and J genes are TRBV5-6 and TRBJ2-5, with D perhaps matching TRBD1 (7 bases). Germline loops: CDR1 SGHDT, CDR2 YYEEEE. V was clipped by 2 bases and J by 5 bases, with 19 bases between them. The CDR3 runs to 16 residues. CDR3 DNA: TGTGCCAGCAGCTTAGGGTTAGGAGGGGGCGAGGAGACCCAGTACTTC. Translated, it gives CASSLGLGGGEETQYF.

The chain employs TRBV7-2 and TRBJ2-5, with 9 bases matching TRBD2. V gave up 5 bases and J gave up 5 bases; unmatched junction bases: 12. Germline values: CDR1 SGHTA, CDR2 FQGNSA. CDR3 length equals 16 residues. Written as DNA, the CDR3 is TGTGCCAGCAGCCCCCTTCCGGCTAGCGGGGCGGAGACCCAGTACTTC. Translating gives CASSPLPASGAETQYF.

On this clone itself: Other DNA sequences from this sample encode an identical CDR3 as well. The chain recombines TRBV29-1 with TRBJ1-2; 8 positions agree with TRBD1. V shed 5 bases and J 3 bases; nucleotides not matched to a gene: 8. The CDR3 length is 14 residues. The germline gives CDR1 SQVTM, CDR2 ANQGSEA. The CDR3 DNA reads TGCAGCGTTTACGGGACAGGCCAAGACTATGGCTACACCTTC. Residues: CSVYGTGQDYGYTF.

The DNA of the CDR3 is TGTGCCAGCAGTTACCAGGACACGACCTACGAGCAGTACTTC. This sequence encodes CASSYQDTTYEQYF. The chain recombines TRBV6-5 with TRBJ2-7; the D gene is possibly TRBD1 (5 bases). Trimming shortened V by 2 bases and J by 2 bases, and 10 bases separated the two germline ends. The CDR3 totals 14 residues. Germline values: CDR1 MNHEY, CDR2 SVGAGI.